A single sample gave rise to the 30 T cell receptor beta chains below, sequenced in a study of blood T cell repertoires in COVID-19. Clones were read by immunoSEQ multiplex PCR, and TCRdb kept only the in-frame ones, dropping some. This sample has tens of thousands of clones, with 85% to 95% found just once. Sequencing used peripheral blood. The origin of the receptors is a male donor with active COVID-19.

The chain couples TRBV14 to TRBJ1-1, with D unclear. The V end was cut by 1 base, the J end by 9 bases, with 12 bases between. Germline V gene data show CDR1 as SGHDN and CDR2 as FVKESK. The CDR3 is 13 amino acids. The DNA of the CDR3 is TGTGCCAGCAGCCAAGTGCAGGTCAGTCAAGCTTTCTTT. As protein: CASSQVQVSQAFF.

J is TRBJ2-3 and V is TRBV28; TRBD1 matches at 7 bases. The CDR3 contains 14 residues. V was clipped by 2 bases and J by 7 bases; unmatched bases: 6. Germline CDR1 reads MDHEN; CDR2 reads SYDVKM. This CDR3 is CASSLQTGMNTQYF. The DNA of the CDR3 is TGTGCCAGCAGTTTACAGACAGGGATGAATACGCAGTATTTT.

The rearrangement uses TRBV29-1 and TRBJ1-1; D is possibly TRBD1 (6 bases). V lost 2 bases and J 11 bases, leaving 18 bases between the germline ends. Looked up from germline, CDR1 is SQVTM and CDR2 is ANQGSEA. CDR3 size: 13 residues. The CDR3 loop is CSVERQGIMAAFF. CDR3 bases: TGCAGCGTTGAACGGCAGGGGATAATGGCCGCTTTCTTT.

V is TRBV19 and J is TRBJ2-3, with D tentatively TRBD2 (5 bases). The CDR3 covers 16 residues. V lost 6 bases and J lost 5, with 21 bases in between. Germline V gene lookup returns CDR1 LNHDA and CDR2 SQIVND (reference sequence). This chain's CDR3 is CASSHDYAPRGDTQYF. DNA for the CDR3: TGTGCCAGTAGCCATGACTATGCTCCCCGGGGAGATACGCAGTATTTT.

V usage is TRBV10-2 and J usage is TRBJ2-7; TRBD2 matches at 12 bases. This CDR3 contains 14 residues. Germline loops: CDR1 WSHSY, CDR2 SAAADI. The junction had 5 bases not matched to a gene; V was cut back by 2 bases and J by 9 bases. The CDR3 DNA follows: TGCGCCAGCAGTGAGACTAGCGGGGGGACGTCGCAGTACTTC. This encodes CASSETSGGTSQYF.

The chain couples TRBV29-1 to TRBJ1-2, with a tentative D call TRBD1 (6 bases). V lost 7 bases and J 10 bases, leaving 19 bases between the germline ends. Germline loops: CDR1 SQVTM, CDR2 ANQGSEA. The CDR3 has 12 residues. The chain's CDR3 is CSGQQGFNDYTF. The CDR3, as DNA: TGCAGCGGGCAACAGGGCTTCAACGACTACACCTTC. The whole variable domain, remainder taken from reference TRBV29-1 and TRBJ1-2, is SAVISQKPSRDICQRGTSLTIQCQVDSQVTMMFWYRQQPGQSLTLIATANQGSEATYESGFVIDKFPISRPNLTFSTLTVSNMSPEDSSIYLCSGQQGFNDYTFGSGTRLTVV.

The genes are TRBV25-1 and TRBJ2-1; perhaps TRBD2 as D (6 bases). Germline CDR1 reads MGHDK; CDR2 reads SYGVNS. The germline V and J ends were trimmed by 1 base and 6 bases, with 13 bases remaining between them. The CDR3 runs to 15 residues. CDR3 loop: CASSELGGVGNEQFF. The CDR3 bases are TGTGCCAGCAGTGAATTGGGAGGTGTGGGCAATGAGCAGTTCTTC. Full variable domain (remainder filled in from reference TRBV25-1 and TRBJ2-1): EADIYQTPRYLVIGTGKKITLECSQTMGHDKMYWYQQDPGMELHLIHYSYGVNSTEKGDLSSESTVSRIRTEHFPLTLESARPSHTSQYLCASSELGGVGNEQFFGPGTRLTVL.

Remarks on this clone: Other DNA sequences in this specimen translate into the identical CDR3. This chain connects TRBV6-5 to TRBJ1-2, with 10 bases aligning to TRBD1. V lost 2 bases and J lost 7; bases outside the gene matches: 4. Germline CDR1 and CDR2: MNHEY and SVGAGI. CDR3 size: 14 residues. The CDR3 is CASSYTGQGSGYTF. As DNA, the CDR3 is TGTGCCAGCAGTTACACGGGACAGGGGTCTGGCTACACCTTC.

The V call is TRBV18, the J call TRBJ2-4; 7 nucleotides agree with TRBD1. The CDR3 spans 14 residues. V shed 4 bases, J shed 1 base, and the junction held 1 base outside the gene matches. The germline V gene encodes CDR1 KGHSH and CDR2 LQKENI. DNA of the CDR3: TGTGCCAGCTCACTGGGACAGGCCAAAAACATTCAGTACTTC. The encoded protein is CASSLGQAKNIQYF.

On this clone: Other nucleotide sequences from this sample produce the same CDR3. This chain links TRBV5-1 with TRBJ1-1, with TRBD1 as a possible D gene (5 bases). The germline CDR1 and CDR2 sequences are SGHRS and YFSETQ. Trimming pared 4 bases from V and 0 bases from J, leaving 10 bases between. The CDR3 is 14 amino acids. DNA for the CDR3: TGCGCCAGCAGCAGTGACAGAATGAACACTGAAGCTTTCTTT. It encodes CASSSDRMNTEAFF.

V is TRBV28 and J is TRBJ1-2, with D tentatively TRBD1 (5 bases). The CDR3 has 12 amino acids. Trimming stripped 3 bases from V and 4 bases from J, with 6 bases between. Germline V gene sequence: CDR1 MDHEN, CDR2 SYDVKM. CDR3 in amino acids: CASSLTAYGYTF. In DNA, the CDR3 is TGTGCCAGCAGTTTGACAGCCTATGGCTACACCTTC.

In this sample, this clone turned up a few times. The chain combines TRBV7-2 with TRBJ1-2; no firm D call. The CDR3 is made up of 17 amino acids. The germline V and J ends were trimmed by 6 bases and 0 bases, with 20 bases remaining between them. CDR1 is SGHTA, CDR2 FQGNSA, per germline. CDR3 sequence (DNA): TGTGCCAGCAGTCGTCTTCCCTTGCGAGCTGCTAACTATGGCTACACCTTC. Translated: CASSRLPLRAANYGYTF.

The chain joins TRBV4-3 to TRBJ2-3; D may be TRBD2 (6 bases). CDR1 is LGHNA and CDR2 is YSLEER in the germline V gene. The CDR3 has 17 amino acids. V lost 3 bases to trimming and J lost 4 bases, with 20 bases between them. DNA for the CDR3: TGCGCCAGCAGCCACTTTACCGCCGCTAGCGAGGCAGATACGCAGTATTTT. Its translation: CASSHFTAASEADTQYF.

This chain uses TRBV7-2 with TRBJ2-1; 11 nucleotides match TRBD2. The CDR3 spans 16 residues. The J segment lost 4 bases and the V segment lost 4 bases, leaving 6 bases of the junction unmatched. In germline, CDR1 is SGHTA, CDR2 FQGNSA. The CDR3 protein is CASSSAGTSGYNEQFF. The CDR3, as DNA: TGTGCCAGCAGCTCAGCCGGGACTAGCGGTTACAATGAGCAGTTCTTC.

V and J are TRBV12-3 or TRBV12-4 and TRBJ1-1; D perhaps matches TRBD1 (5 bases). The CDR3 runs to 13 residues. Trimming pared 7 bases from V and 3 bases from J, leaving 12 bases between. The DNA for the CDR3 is TGTGCCAGCACCATTGGGGGGGACACTGAAGCTTTCTTT. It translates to CASTIGGDTEAFF.

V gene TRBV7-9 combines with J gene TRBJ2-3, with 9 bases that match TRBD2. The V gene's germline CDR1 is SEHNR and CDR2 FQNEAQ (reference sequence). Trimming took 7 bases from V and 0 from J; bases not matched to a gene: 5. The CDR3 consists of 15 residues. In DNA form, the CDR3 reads TGTGCCAGCACCCGGGGGACTAGCAGCACAGATACGCAGTATTTT. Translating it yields CASTRGTSSTDTQYF. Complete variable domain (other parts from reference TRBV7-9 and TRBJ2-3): DTGVSQNPRHKITKRGQNVTFRCDPISEHNRLYWYRQTLGQGPEFLTYFQNEAQLEKSRLLSDRFSAERPKGSFSTLEIQRTEQGDSAMYLCASTRGTSSTDTQYFGPGTRLTVL.

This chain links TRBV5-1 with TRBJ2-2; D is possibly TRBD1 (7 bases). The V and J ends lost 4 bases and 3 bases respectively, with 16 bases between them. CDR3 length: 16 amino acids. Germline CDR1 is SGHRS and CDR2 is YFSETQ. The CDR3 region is CASSLRGGGDTGELFF. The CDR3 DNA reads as TGCGCCAGCAGCCTCCGCGGAGGGGGCGACACCGGGGAGCTGTTTTTT.

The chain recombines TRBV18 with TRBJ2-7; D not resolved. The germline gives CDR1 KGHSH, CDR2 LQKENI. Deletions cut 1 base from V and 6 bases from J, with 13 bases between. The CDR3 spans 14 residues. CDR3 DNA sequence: TGTGCCAGCTCACCACGTCCCGGGTCGGGCGAGCAGTACTTC. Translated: CASSPRPGSGEQYF.

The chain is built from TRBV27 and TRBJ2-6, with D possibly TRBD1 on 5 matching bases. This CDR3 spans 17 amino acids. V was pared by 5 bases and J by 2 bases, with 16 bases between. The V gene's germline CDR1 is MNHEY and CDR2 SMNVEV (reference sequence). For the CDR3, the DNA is TGTGCCAGCAGTGGTAGGGTAAGGGGTACTGGGGCCAACGTCCTGACTTTC. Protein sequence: CASSGRVRGTGANVLTF.

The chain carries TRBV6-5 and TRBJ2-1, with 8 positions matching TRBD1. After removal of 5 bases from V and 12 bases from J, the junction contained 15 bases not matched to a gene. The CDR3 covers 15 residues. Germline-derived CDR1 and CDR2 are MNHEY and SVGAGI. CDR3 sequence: CASSPHRTGLPTQFF. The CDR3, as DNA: TGTGCCAGCAGTCCTCACCGGACAGGGCTGCCCACGCAGTTCTTC.

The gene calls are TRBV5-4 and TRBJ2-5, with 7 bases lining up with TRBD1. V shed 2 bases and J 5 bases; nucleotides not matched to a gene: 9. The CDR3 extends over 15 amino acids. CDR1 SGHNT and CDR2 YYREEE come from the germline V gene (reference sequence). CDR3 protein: CASSFHRGGVETQYF. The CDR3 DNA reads TGTGCCAGCAGCTTCCACAGGGGTGGTGTGGAGACCCAGTACTTC.

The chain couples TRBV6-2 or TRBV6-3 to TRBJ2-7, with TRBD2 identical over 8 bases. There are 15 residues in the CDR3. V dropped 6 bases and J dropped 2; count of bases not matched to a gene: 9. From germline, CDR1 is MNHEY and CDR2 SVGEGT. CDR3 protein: CASSHPRGGPYEQYF. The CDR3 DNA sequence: TGTGCCAGCAGCCACCCCCGCGGGGGGCCCTACGAGCAGTACTTC.

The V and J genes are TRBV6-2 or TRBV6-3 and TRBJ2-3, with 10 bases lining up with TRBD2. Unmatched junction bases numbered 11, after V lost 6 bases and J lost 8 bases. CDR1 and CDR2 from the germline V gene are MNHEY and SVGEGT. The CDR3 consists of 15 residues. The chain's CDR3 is CASSHRLAGVITQYF. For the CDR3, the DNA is TGTGCCAGCAGCCACAGACTAGCGGGTGTAATTACGCAGTATTTT.

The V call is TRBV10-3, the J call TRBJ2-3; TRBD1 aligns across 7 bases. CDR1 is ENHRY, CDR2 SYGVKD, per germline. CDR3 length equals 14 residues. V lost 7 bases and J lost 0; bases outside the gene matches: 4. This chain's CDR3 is CAIKGAFSTDTQYF. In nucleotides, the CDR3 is TGTGCCATCAAGGGGGCCTTTAGCACAGATACGCAGTATTTT.

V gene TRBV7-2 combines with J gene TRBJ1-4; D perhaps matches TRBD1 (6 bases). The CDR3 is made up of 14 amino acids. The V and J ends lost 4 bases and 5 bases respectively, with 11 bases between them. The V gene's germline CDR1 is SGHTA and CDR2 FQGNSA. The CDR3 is CASSYSRGNEKLFF. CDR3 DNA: TGTGCCAGCAGCTACTCCAGGGGCAATGAAAAACTGTTTTTT.

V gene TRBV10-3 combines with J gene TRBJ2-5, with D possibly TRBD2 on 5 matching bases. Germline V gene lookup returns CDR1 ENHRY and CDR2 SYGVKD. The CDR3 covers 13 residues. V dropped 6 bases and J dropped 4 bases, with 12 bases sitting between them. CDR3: CAISATRGETQYF. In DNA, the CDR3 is TGTGCCATCAGCGCCACTAGAGGAGAGACCCAGTACTTC.

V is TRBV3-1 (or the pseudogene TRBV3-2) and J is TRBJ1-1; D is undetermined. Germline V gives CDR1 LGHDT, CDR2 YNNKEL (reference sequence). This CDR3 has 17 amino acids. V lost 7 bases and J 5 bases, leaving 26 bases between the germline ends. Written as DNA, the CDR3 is TGTGCCAGCAATACGGTGGAAACAGTCTTGGCACAGACTGAAGCTTTCTTT. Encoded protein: CASNTVETVLAQTEAFF.

The CDR3 coding sequence is TGTGCCAGTTACCCCAGGGGCTATGGCTACACCTTC. Its protein product is CASYPRGYGYTF. V gene TRBV19 combines with J gene TRBJ1-2; possibly TRBD1 for D (6 bases). V lost 8 bases and J 4 bases, leaving 11 bases between the germline ends. The CDR3 is 12 residues long. Germline loops: CDR1 LNHDA, CDR2 SQIVND (reference sequence).

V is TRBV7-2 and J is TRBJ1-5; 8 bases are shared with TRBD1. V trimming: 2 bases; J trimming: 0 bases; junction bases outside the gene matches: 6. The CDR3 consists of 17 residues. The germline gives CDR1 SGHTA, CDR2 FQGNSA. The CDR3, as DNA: TGTGCCAGCAGCTTAATGGCAGGGGGCTATAGCAATCAGCCCCAGCATTTT. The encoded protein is CASSLMAGGYSNQPQHF.

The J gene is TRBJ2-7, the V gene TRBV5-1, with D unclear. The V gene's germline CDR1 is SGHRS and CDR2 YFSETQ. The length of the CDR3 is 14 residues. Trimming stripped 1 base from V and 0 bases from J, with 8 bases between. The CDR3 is CASSLTVSSYEQYF. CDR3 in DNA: TGCGCCAGCAGCTTGACGGTGAGCTCCTACGAGCAGTACTTC.